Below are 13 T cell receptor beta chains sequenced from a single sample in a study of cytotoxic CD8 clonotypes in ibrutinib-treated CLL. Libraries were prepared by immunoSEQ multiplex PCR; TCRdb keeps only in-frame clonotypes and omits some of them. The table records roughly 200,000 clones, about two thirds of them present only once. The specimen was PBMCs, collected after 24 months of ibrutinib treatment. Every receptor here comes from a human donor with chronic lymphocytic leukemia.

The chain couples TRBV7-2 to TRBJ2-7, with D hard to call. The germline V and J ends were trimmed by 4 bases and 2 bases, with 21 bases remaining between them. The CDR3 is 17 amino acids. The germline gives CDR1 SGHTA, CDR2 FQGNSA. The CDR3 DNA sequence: TGTGCCAGCAGCTCGCATACCTCTATCGGACGACCCTACGAGCAGTACTTC. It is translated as CASSSHTSIGRPYEQYF.

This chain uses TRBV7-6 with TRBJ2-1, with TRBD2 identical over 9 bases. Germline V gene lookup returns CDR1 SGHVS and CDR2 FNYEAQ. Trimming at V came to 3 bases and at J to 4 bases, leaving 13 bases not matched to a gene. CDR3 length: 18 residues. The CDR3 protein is CASSFTPFSGSVYNEQFF. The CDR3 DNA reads TGTGCCAGCAGCTTCACCCCTTTTAGCGGGAGCGTATACAATGAGCAGTTCTTC.

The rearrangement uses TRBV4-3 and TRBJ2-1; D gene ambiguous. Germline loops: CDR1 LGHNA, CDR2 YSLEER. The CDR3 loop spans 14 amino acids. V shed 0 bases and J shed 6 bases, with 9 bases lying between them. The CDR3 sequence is CASSQDRSVNEQFF. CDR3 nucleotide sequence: TGCGCCAGCAGCCAAGATAGGTCCGTCAATGAGCAGTTCTTC.

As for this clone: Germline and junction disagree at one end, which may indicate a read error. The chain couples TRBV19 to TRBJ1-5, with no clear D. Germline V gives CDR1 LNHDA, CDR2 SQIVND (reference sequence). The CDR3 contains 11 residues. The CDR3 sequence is CASRFNRFRYF. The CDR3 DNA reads TGTGCCAGTAGATTTAACAGATTCCGGTATTTT. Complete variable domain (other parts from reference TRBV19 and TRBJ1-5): DGGITQSPKYLFRKEGQNVTLSCEQNLNHDAMYWYRQDPGQGLRLIYYSQIVNDFQKGDIAEGYSVSREKKESFPLTVTSAQKNPTAFYLCASRFNRFRYFGDGTRLSIL.

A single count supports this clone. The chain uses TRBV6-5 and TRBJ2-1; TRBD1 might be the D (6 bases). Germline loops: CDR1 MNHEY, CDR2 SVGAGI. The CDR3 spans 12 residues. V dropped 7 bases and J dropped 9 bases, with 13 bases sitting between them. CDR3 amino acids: CASTNARGEQFF. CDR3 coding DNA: TGTGCCAGCACCAACGCCAGGGGTGAGCAGTTCTTC.

In nucleotides, the CDR3 is TGTGCCAGCAGTAGACTAGCGGGAGTCCCCTACGAGCAGTACTTC. Protein: CASSRLAGVPYEQYF. The V gene is TRBV27, the J gene TRBJ2-7; 12 positions agree with TRBD2. The V and J ends lost 5 bases and 2 bases, in that order; junction bases with no gene match: 4. The CDR3 has 15 amino acids. Germline V gene sequence: CDR1 MNHEY, CDR2 SMNVEV (reference sequence).

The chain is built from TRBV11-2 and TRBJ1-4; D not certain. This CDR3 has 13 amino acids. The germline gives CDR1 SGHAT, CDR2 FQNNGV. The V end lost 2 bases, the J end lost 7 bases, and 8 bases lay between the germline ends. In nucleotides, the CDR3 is TGTGCCAGCAGCTTATTTCAGACTGAAAAACTGTTTTTT. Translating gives CASSLFQTEKLFF.

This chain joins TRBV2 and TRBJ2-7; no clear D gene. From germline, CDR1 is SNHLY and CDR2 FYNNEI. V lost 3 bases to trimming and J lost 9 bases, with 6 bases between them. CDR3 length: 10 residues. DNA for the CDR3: TGTGCCAGCAGTGATACCCGGCAGTACTTC. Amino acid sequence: CASSDTRQYF.

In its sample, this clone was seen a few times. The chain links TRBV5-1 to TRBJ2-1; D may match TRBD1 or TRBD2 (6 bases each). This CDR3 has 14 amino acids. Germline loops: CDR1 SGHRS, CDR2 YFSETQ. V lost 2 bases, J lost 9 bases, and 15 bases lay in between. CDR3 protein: CASSLFLQGGEQFF. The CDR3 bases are TGCGCCAGCAGCTTATTTTTACAGGGAGGTGAGCAGTTCTTC. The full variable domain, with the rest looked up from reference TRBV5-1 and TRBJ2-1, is KAGVTQTPRYLIKTRGQQVTLSCSPISGHRSVSWYQQTPGQGLQFLFEYFSETQRNKGNFPGRFSGRQFSNSRSEMNVSTLELGDSALYLCASSLFLQGGEQFFGPGTRLTVL.

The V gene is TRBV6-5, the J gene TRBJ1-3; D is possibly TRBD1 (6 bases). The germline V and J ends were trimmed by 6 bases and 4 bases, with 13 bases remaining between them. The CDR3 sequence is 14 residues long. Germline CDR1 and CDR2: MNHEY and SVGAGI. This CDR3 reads CASSPGHWGNTIYF. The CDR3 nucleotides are TGTGCCAGCAGCCCGGGACACTGGGGAAACACCATATATTTT.

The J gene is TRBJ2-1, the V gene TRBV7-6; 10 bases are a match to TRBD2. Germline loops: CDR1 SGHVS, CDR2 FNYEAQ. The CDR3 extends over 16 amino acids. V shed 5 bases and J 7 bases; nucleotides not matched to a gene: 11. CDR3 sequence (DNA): TGTGCCAGCAGCCGCAGGCTGGTAGCGGGAGGTAATGAGCAGTTCTTC. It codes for CASSRRLVAGGNEQFF.

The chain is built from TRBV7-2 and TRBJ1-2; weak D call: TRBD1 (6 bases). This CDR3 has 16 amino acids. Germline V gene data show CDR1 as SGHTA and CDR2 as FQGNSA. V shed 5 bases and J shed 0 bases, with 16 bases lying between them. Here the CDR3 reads CASSQGTQRPNYGYTF. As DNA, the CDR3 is TGTGCCAGCAGCCAGGGGACACAAAGGCCTAACTATGGCTACACCTTC.

The CDR3 region is CASSYLAFRNTEAFF. The CDR3 DNA is TGTGCCAGCAGTTACCTTGCGTTCAGGAACACTGAAGCTTTCTTT. The chain employs TRBV6-5 and TRBJ1-1; D not resolved. There are 15 residues in the CDR3. Trimming shortened V by 2 bases and J by 1 base, and 11 bases separated the two germline ends. Germline assignment: CDR1 MNHEY and CDR2 SVGAGI.